The 25 T cell receptor beta chains given below trace back to one sample, sequenced in a study of T cell clusters in autoimmune cytopenias. One tube held mixed TRB-A and TRB-B primer pools for touch-down PCR. TCRdb reprocessed the multiplex PCR reads, keeping one entry per CDR3 protein, no DNA. This sample carries roughly 1,000 distinct CDR3 sequences, with approximately 9% going to the ten biggest clones. TRB was amplified from roughly 270 ng of peripheral blood genomic DNA per sample. These sequences were also reported in another study, on T cell repertoires in aging, cancer and after chemotherapy.

The sequenced sample was peripheral blood. The receptors shown here come from a human donor in good health.

Its frequency marks this clonotype as medium-sized. The chain combines TRBV7-9 with TRBJ2-7; checking the TCRdb D call of TRBD1 is not possible without DNA. The CDR3 totals 16 residues. Germline V gene sequence: CDR1 SEHNR, CDR2 FQNEAQ (reference sequence). The CDR3 sequence: CASSFGAQVGSYEQYF.

Frequency places this clonotype as medium-sized. This chain links TRBV7-9 with TRBJ2-1; the TCRdb D gene call, TRBD1, has no DNA to confirm it. The CDR3 is 14 amino acids. Germline loops: CDR1 SEHNR, CDR2 FQNEAQ (reference sequence). CDR3 in amino acids: CASSLADSYNEQFF.

This clonotype ranks as large in terms of frequency. This sequence joins TRBV5-4 and TRBJ1-3. Germline assignment: CDR1 SGHNT and CDR2 YYREEE (reference sequence). The CDR3 extends over 13 amino acids. CDR3: CASSLLDGNTIYF.

This clonotype is called large based on its frequency. The chain uses TRBV5-4 and TRBJ2-7; the D gene TCRdb calls, TRBD2, cannot be checked with no DNA. This CDR3 contains 14 residues. CDR1 SGHNT and CDR2 YYREEE come from the germline V gene (reference sequence). CDR3 sequence reads: CASSLREGSYEQYF. Supplemented by reference TRBV5-4 and TRBJ2-7, the full variable domain reads ETGVTQSPTHLIKTRGQQVTLRCSSQSGHNTVSWYQQALGQGPQFIFQYYREEENGRGNFPPRFSGLQFPNYSSELNVNALELDDSALYLCASSLREGSYEQYFGPGTRLTVT.

This clonotype is large by frequency. The chain has TRBV29-1 and TRBJ2-1; the D call from TCRdb, TRBD1, cannot be confirmed without DNA. The germline CDR1 and CDR2 sequences are SQVTM and ANQGSEA. CDR3 length: 15 residues. CDR3 loop: CSVSVTGTGRNEQFF.

The V and J genes are TRBV20-1 and TRBJ1-5. Germline V gives CDR1 DFQATT, CDR2 SNEGSKA (reference sequence). The CDR3 runs to 12 residues. This chain's CDR3 is CSATEGTQPQHF.

The chain carries TRBV6-5 and TRBJ1-1. This CDR3 is built from 11 residues. Germline V gene data show CDR1 as MNHEY and CDR2 as SVGAGI. The CDR3 here is CASSRYTEAFF.

This clonotype ranks as large (0.1 to 1%) in terms of frequency. This chain connects TRBV7-6 to TRBJ2-1; there is no DNA to check the TCRdb D call of TRBD1. Germline CDR1 SGHVS, CDR2 FNYEAQ. This CDR3 region has 15 residues. The CDR3 spells CASSLAGGAYNEQFF.

By frequency, this clonotype is medium-sized. The gene calls are TRBV20-1 and TRBJ2-1; TCRdb calls TRBD2, which cannot be checked without DNA. CDR1 is DFQATT, CDR2 SNEGSKA, per germline (reference sequence). The CDR3 consists of 15 residues. The CDR3 loop reads CSAGTSGGSYNEQFF.

CDR3 protein: CASSSSGRGNTGELFF. The gene calls are TRBV25-1 and TRBJ2-2; TCRdb names TRBD2, which stays unverified in the absence of DNA. The CDR3 has 16 residues. Germline assignment: CDR1 MGHDK and CDR2 SYGVNS.

In terms of frequency, this clonotype is medium-sized. The V call is TRBV20-1, the J call TRBJ2-7; no DNA is available, so the TRBD1 call from TCRdb remains unchecked. The CDR3 sequence is 12 residues long. Germline loops: CDR1 DFQATT, CDR2 SNEGSKA (reference sequence). CDR3 loop: CSARVQGYEQYF.

By frequency, this clonotype registers large (0.1 to 1%). The rearrangement uses TRBV15 and TRBJ2-7; the D call of TRBD2 rests on TCRdb alone, since no DNA is present to check it. The germline V gene encodes CDR1 LNHNV and CDR2 YYDKDF (reference sequence). The CDR3 runs to 14 residues. The CDR3 here is CATRAGVGTYEQYF. The full variable domain, with the rest looked up from reference TRBV15 and TRBJ2-7, is DAMVIQNPRYQVTQFGKPVTLSCSQTLNHNVMYWYQQKSSQAPKLLFHYYDKDFNNEADTPDNFQSRRPNTSFCFLDIRSPGLGDTAMYLCATRAGVGTYEQYFGPGTRLTVT.

Judged by frequency, this clonotype is medium-sized. This sequence joins TRBV5-1 and TRBJ2-1; TCRdb's D gene call, TRBD2, goes unchecked for lack of DNA. CDR3 length: 15 amino acids. Germline V lookup: CDR1 SGHRS, CDR2 YFSETQ. CDR3 amino acids: CASTWGGSGGNEQFF.

This chain connects TRBV11-3 to TRBJ2-1; the D gene TCRdb calls, TRBD2, cannot be checked with no DNA. Germline lookup yields CDR1 SGHNT and CDR2 YENEEA. The CDR3 runs 17 residues. This CDR3 reads CASSPGTSGSGKDEQFF.

Considering frequency, this clonotype is medium-sized. CDR3 residues: CASSDQANTEAFF. The gene calls are TRBV6-4 and TRBJ1-1. Germline V gene sequence: CDR1 MRHNA, CDR2 SNTAGT. The CDR3 has 13 amino acids.

By frequency, this clonotype is medium-sized. The genes are TRBV7-9 and TRBJ2-1; the D call of TRBD2 rests on TCRdb alone, since no DNA is present to check it. Germline V CDR1 and CDR2: SEHNR, FQNEAQ (reference sequence). The CDR3 consists of 18 residues. The CDR3 spells CASSLKTRLAGGHNEQFF.

Considering frequency, this clonotype is medium-sized. V is TRBV6-2 or TRBV6-3 and J is TRBJ1-5. Germline V lookup: CDR1 MNHEY, CDR2 SVGEGT. The length of the CDR3 is 17 residues. The CDR3 is CASSNNFGYGGNQPQHF.

The genes are TRBV5-4 and TRBJ2-5; TCRdb calls TRBD2, which cannot be checked without DNA. The CDR3 has 14 residues. Germline values: CDR1 SGHNT, CDR2 YYREEE (reference sequence). CDR3: CASRATSGRETQYF.

By frequency, this clonotype is large. This chain links TRBV6-5 with TRBJ1-6; TCRdb returns TRBD1, unconfirmable since there is no DNA. CDR3 size: 17 residues. Germline loops: CDR1 MNHEY, CDR2 SVGAGI. The CDR3 sequence is CASSISTPKGHNSPLHF.

Measured by frequency, this clonotype is medium-sized. The chain has TRBV6-1 and TRBJ2-5; the TCRdb D gene call, TRBD2, has no DNA to confirm it. The germline V gene has CDR1 MNHNS and CDR2 SASEGT. The CDR3 loop spans 15 amino acids. The chain's CDR3 is CASSSIGTSEETQYF.

This clonotype ranks as medium-sized in terms of frequency. V is TRBV24-1 and J is TRBJ1-2; TCRdb selects TRBD1, and the lack of DNA leaves this call unchecked. The CDR3 totals 13 residues. Germline assignment: CDR1 KGHDR and CDR2 SFDVKD. CDR3 protein: CATSDGTDYGYTF.

The chain couples TRBV20-1 to TRBJ1-6; the TCRdb D gene call, TRBD1, has no DNA to confirm it. The CDR3 consists of 16 residues. The germline V gene has CDR1 DFQATT and CDR2 SNEGSKA (reference sequence). The CDR3 sequence is CSARDPGLPYNSPLHF.

According to its frequency, this clonotype is medium-sized. The chain couples TRBV13 to TRBJ2-7; TCRdb returns TRBD2, unconfirmable since there is no DNA. The CDR3 is made up of 13 amino acids. CDR1 and CDR2 (germline): PRHDT, FYEKMQ (reference sequence). The CDR3 loop reads CASSLVGTAEQYF.

By frequency, this clonotype registers medium-sized (0.01 to 0.1%). The chain is built from TRBV11-3 and TRBJ2-1. The CDR3 covers 13 residues. The V gene's germline CDR1 is SGHNT and CDR2 YENEEA. The CDR3 sequence: CASSLLWGNEQFF.

Measured by frequency, this clonotype is medium-sized. The genes are TRBV20-1 and TRBJ2-5; the TCRdb D gene call, TRBD2, has no DNA to confirm it. The CDR3 has 13 residues. Germline-derived CDR1 and CDR2 are DFQATT and SNEGSKA (reference sequence). The CDR3 here is CSARIAGVETQYF.